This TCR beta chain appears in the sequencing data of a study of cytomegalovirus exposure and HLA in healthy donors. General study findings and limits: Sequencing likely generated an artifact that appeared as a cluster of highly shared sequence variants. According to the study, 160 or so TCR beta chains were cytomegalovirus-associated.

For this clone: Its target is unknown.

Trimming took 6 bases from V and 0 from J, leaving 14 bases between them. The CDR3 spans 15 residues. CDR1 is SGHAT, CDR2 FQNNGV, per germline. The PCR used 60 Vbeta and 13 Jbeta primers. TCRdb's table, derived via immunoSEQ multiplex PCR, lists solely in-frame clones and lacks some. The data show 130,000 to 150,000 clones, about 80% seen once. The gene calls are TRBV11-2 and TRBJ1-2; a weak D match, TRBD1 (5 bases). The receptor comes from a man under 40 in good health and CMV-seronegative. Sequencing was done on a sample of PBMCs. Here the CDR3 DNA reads TGTGCCAGCAGGTATAGGGGTTCAGCTAACTATGGCTACACCTTC. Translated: CASRYRGSANYGYTF.